A selection of T cell receptor beta chains follows, all from one sample in a study of blood T cell repertoires in COVID-19. This table comes from immunoSEQ multiplex PCR, and its TCRdb copy is limited to in-frame clones, with some not included. The sample has around 250,000 clones; 90% are singletons. Sequenced material: peripheral blood. The source of these receptors is a woman aged 55 to 70 with COVID-19, enrolled during active disease. Each CDR3 is given with its conserved first and last residue. The D gene is left open where the match is weak. Clone size is shown for a subset of rows, as once, few, many or a class of expanded clone.

TRBD2 . TRBJ2-3 TRBV4-3 TGCGCCAGCAGCCAAGATCGGACTAGCGGGGGTCGGGCAGATACGCAGTATTTT CASSQDRTSGGRADTQYF
. . TRBJ1-4 TRBV11-1 TGTGCCAGCAGCTTCCGGGGAAATGAAAAACTGTTTTTT CASSFRGNEKLFF
TRBD1 once TRBJ1-1 TRBV11-2 TGTGCCAGCAGCTTTACCTTGGGACAGCCTACTGAAGCTTTCTTT CASSFTLGQPTEAFF
. . TRBJ2-7 TRBV27 TGTGCCAGCAGTCTCACCGGGTCCCCCCACGAGCAGTACTTC CASSLTGSPHEQYF
. few TRBJ2-5 TRBV21-1 TGTGCCAGCAGCAAAGTCCCCCGACAGGGAAGGAGGGAGACCCAGTACTTC CASSKVPRQGRRETQYF
TRBD2 once TRBJ2-1 TRBV10-3 TGTGCCATCACGCTACTAGCGGGGGGTGCCAATGAGCAGTTCTTC CAITLLAGGANEQFF
. few TRBJ2-3 TRBV6-5 TGTGCCAGCAGTTACGCGTCCCCTAGCACAGATACGCAGTATTTT CASSYASPSTDTQYF
. . TRBJ2-1 TRBV12-5 TGTGCTAGTGGTTTCCCCCCAACAGACAATGAGCAGTTCTTC CASGFPPTDNEQFF
TRBD1 once TRBJ1-6 TRBV7-2 TGTGCCAGCAGCTGGGGACAGGGGTCGTATAATTCACCCCTCCACTTT CASSWGQGSYNSPLHF
. . TRBJ1-6 TRBV6-1 TGTGCCAGCAGTGAAGGTGGCCCCCATTCACCCCTCCACTTT CASSEGGPHSPLHF
. . TRBJ2-3 TRBV4-1 TGCGCCAGCAGTTGGGCGGATACGCAGTATTTT CASSWADTQYF
TRBD1 . TRBJ1-2 TRBV18 TGTGCCAGCTCACCACCGCAGGGGGAGATAAGAGGCTACACCTTC CASSPPQGEIRGYTF
TRBD1 . TRBJ1-3 TRBV5-8 TGTGCCAGCAGCTTGGCGGGACAGATTTCTGGAAACACCATATATTTT CASSLAGQISGNTIYF
. . TRBJ1-2 TRBV19 TGTGCCAGTAGGCCCGACAACAGTAACGGCTACACCTTC CASRPDNSNGYTF
. . TRBJ2-3 TRBV10-3 TGTGCCATCAGTCAGGCAGATACGCAGTATTTT CAISQADTQYF
TRBD2 . TRBJ2-2 TRBV5-6 TGTGCCAGCAGCTGGGGGGGAACGAACACCGGGGAGCTGTTTTTT CASSWGGTNTGELFF
. . TRBJ1-5 TRBV6-1 TGTGCCAGCAGTGAAGCCTTTAGTCAGCCCCAGCATTTT CASSEAFSQPQHF
. . TRBJ2-7 TRBV7-8 TGTGCCAGCAGCCTCGGACGGGGAGACGAGCAGTACTTC CASSLGRGDEQYF
. once TRBJ2-7 TRBV3-1/TRBV3-2 TGTGCCAGCAGCCAAGATTACCCAGAAAAGGAGGAGCAGTACTTC CASSQDYPEKEEQYF
TRBD1 . TRBJ2-1 TRBV9 TGTGCCAGCAGCGTAGGACAGGGGCCGTTGTACAATGAGCAGTTCTTC CASSVGQGPLYNEQFF
. . TRBJ1-2 TRBV4-3 TGCGCCAGCAGCCAACCCGGGGGGGATGGCTACACCTTC CASSQPGGDGYTF
TRBD1 . TRBJ2-7 TRBV16 TGTGCCAGCAGCCCCCCTGGGGACAGGAGCTACGAGCAGTACTTC CASSPPGDRSYEQYF
TRBD1 once TRBJ2-1 TRBV5-5 TGTGCCAGCAGCCTGGGACAGGGGGCTGGGGATGAGCAGTTCTTC CASSLGQGAGDEQFF
. . TRBJ1-3 TRBV7-6 TGTGCCAGCAGCCCTTACCTTACCACAGAAGGCTCTGGAAACACCATATATTTT CASSPYLTTEGSGNTIYF
. few TRBJ1-2 TRBV6-2/TRBV6-3 TGTGCCAGCAGTAAGACAAGAAACTATGGCTACACCTTC CASSKTRNYGYTF
. few TRBJ2-7 TRBV10-1 TGCGCCAGCGTAGCCATTCCCCCCTTATTAGGACAGTCCTACGAGCAGTACTTC CASVAIPPLLGQSYEQYF
TRBD1 . TRBJ1-2 TRBV6-5 TGTGCCGGCCAGGGGGCTAACTATGGCTACACCTTC CAGQGANYGYTF
TRBD1 once TRBJ2-7 TRBV10-3 TGTGCCATACAGGGGAGCTCCTACGAGCAGTACTTC CAIQGSSYEQYF
. few TRBJ1-6 TRBV5-1 TGCGCCAGCAGCTTGGACGGGAGCTCCTATAATTCACCCCTCCACTTT CASSLDGSSYNSPLHF
TRBD2 . TRBJ2-3 TRBV5-6 TGTGCCAGCAAGGGACTAGCGGGGGGCAGCACAGATACGCAGTATTTT CASKGLAGGSTDTQYF
TRBD1 . TRBJ2-1 TRBV19 TGTGCCACCGCCCCCGGGACAGGGGGCTACAATGAGCAGTTCTTC CATAPGTGGYNEQFF
TRBD1 . TRBJ1-2 TRBV11-1 TGTGCCAGCAGCTCTACTGGACAGGCGGGTGGCTACACCTTC CASSSTGQAGGYTF
. . TRBJ1-1 TRBV15 TGTGCCACCAGCACCGAACGAACAGGGAACACTGAAGCTTTCTTT CATSTERTGNTEAFF
TRBD1 . TRBJ2-3 TRBV7-2 TGTGCCAGCAGCCCTCCCCGGACAGGACCTAGCACAGATACGCAGTATTTT CASSPPRTGPSTDTQYF
TRBD2 . TRBJ2-5 TRBV4-2 TGTGCCAGCAGCCAAGATTTCGGGACTAGAAGGGAGACCCAGTACTTC CASSQDFGTRRETQYF
. . TRBJ1-2 TRBV24-1 TGTGCCACCAGTGACGGGACACAACGGGTTGGCTACACCTTC CATSDGTQRVGYTF
. once TRBJ1-1 TRBV7-2 TGTGCCAGCAGCCCCCAGGGTCTGACGTCCGCTGAAGCTTTCTTT CASSPQGLTSAEAFF
TRBD1 . TRBJ2-3 TRBV7-9 TGTGCCAGCAGCTCAACAGGGGAGTTCACAGATACGCAGTATTTT CASSSTGEFTDTQYF
. . TRBJ1-6 TRBV2 TGTGCCAGCAGTGAACGTCCTCTGGCCCTTGATTCACCCCTCCACTTT CASSERPLALDSPLHF
. . TRBJ1-1 TRBV4-3 TGCGCCAGCAGCCAAGATAGGGGTATTGAAGCTTTCTTT CASSQDRGIEAFF
TRBD1 few TRBJ2-5 TRBV9 TGTGCCAGCAGCCTAGGGCCAGGGGGATCCCAAGAGACCCAGTACTTC CASSLGPGGSQETQYF
. . TRBJ2-3 TRBV10-3 TGTGCCATCGCCCAGAGGGCTCCTTCCACAGATACGCAGTATTTT CAIAQRAPSTDTQYF
. . TRBJ2-7 TRBV15 TGTGCCACCAGCAGAGATCTGCAGGGGTCCCACGAGCAGTACTTC CATSRDLQGSHEQYF
TRBD2 . TRBJ2-5 TRBV5-4 TGTGCCAGCAGTAAAGCGGGGGAAGAGACCCAGTACTTC CASSKAGEETQYF
. . TRBJ1-5 TRBV6-5 TGTGCCAGCAGTCTCCGCGCCTCTCAACCCCAGCATTTT CASSLRASQPQHF